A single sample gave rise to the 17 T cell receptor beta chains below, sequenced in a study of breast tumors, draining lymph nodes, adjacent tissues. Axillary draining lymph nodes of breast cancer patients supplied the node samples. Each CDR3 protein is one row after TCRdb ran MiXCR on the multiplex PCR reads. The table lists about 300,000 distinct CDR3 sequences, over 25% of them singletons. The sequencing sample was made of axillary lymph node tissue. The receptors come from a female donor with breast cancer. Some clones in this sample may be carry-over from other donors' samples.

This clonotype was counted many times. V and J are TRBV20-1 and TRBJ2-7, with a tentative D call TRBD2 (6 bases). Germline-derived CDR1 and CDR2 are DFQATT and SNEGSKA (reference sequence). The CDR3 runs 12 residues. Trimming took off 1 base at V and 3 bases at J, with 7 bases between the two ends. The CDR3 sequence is CSARAGVYEQYF. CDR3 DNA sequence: TGCAGTGCTAGAGCGGGAGTCTACGAGCAGTACTTC.

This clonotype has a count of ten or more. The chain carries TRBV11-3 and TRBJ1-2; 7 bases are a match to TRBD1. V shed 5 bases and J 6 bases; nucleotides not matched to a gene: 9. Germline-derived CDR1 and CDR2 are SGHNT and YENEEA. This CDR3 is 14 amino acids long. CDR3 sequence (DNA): TGTGCCAGCAGCCGGACAGGCCTTGGGGATGGCTACACCTTC. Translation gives CASSRTGLGDGYTF.

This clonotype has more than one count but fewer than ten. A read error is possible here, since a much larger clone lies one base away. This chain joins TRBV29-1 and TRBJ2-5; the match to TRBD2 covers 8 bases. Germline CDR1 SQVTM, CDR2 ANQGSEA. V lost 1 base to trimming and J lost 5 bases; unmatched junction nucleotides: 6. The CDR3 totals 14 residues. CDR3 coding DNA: TGCAGCGTTGAAGCGGGAGGGCTGATGGAGACCCAGTACTTC. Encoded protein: CSVEAGGLMETQYF.

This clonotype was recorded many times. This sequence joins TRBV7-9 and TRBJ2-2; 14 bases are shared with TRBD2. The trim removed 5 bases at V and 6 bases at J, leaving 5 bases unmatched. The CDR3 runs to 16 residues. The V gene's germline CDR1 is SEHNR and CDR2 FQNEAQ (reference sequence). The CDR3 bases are TGTGCCAGCAGCGGGGGACTAGCGGGAGCCCCCGGGGAGCTGTTTTTT. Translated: CASSGGLAGAPGELFF.

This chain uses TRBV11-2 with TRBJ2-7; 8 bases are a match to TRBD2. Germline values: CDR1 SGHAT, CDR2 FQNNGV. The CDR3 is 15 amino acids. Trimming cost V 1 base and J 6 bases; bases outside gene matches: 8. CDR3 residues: CASSLVGLGDGEQYF. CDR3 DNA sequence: TGTGCCAGCAGCTTAGTGGGACTAGGTGATGGCGAGCAGTACTTC.

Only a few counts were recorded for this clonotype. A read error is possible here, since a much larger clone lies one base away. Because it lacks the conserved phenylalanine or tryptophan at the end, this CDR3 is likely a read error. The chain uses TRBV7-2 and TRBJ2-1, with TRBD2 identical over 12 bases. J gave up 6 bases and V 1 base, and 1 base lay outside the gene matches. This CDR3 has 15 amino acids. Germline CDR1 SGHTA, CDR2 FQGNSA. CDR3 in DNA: TGTGCCAGCAGCTTAGGGACTAGCGGGATCAATGAGCAGTTCTCC. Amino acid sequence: CASSLGTSGINEQFS.

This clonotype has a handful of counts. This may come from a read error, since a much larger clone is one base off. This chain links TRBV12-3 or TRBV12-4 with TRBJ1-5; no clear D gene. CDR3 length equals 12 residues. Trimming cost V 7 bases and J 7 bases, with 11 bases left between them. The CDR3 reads CASNPNAQPQHF. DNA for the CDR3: TGTGCCAGCAACCCAAACGCACAGCCCCAGCATTTT.

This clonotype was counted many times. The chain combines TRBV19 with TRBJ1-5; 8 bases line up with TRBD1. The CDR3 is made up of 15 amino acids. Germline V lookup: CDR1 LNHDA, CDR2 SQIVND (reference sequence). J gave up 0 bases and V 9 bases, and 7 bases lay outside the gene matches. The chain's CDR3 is CASSKQGDSNQPQHF. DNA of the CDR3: TGTGCCAGCAGCAAACAGGGGGATAGCAATCAGCCCCAGCATTTT.

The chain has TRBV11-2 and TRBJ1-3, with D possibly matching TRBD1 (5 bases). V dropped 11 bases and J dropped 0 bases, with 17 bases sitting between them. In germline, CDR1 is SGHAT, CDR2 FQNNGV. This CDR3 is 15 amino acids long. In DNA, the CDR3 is TGTGCCTGGACCTCGGGGGGGGGCTCTGGAAACACCATATATTTT. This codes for CAWTSGGGSGNTIYF.

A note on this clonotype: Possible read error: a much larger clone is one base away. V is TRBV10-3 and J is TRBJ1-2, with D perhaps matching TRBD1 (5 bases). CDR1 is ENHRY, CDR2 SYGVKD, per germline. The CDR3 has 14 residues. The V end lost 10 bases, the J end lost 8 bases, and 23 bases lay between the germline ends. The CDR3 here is CASGYGGQLEGYTF. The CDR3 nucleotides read TGTGCCAGCGGTTACGGGGGTCAGCTGGAGGGCTACACCTTC.

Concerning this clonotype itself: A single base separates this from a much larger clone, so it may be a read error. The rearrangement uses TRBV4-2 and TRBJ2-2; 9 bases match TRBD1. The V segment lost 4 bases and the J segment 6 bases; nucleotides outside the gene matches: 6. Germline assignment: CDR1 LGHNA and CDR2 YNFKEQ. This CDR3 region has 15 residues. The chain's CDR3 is CASSPKGTGPGELFF. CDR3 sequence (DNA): TGTGCCAGCAGCCCAAAAGGGACAGGGCCCGGGGAGCTGTTTTTT.

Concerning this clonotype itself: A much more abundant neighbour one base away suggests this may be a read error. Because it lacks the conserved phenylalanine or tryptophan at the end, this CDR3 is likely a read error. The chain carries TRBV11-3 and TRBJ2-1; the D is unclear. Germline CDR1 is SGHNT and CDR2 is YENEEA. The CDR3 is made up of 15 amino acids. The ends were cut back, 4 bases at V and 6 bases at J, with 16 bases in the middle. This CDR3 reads CASSSSRLAGNEQFL. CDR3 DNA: TGTGCCAGCAGCTCCTCCCGACTGGCCGGCAATGAGCAGTTCCTC.

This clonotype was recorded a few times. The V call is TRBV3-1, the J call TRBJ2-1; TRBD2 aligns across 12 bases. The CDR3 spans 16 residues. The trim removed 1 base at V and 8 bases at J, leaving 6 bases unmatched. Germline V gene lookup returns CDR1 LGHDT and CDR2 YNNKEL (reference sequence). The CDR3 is CASSQGLAGGPDEQFF. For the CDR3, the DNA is TGTGCCAGCAGCCAAGGTCTAGCGGGAGGGCCGGATGAGCAGTTCTTC.

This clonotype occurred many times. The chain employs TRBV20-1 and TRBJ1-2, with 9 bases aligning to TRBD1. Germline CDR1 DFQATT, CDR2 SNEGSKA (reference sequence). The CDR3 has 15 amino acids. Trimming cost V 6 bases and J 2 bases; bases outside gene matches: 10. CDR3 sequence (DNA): TGCAGTGCGAAGGAGGGACAGGGACTAAACTATGGCTACACCTTC. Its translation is CSAKEGQGLNYGYTF.

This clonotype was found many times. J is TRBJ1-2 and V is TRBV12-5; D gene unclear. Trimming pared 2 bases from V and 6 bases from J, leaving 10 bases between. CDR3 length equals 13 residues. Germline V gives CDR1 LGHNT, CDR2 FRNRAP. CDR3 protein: CASGLLGLDGYTF. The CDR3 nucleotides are TGTGCTAGTGGTTTGTTAGGGCTGGATGGCTACACCTTC.

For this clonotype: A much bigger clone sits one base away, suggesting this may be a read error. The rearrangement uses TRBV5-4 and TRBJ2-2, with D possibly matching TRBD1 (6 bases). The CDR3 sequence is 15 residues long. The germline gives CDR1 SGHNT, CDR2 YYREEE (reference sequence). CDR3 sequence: CAGSPQGMNTGELFF. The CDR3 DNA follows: TGTGCCGGCAGCCCCCAGGGGATGAACACCGGGGAGCTGTTTTTT.

CDR3 coding DNA: TGTGCTAGAGATCACCTAGGGGGAACTTACTCCTACGAGCAGTACTTC. Translating gives CARDHLGGTYSYEQYF. The chain is built from TRBV11-1 and TRBJ2-7; D perhaps matches TRBD1 (6 bases). The CDR3 has 16 residues. Germline V CDR1 and CDR2: SGHAT, FQDESV (reference sequence).